A selection of T cell receptor beta chains follows, all from one sample in a study of blood T cell repertoires in COVID-19. Profiled with immunoSEQ multiplex PCR; TCRdb holds only in-frame clones, not every one. The table has roughly 200,000 clones, roughly nine tenths seen once. Sample: peripheral blood. The receptors derive from a man in his 70s with acute or convalescent COVID-19. Each CDR3 is given with its conserved first and last residue. The D gene is left open where the match is weak. Some rows mark clone size as missing; the rest say once, few, many or name a class of expanded clone.

>TRBV24-1|.|TRBJ2-3|15|TRBD1
TGTGCCACCAGTGGGACAGGGGGCCAAGGGGATACGCAGTATTTT
CATSGTGGQGDTQYF
>TRBV7-2|.|TRBJ2-1|16|TRBD2
TGTGCCAGCAGCTTGGCCGGGACTAGCGGCTACAATGAGCAGTTCTTC
CASSLAGTSGYNEQFF
>TRBV27|.|TRBJ1-1|13|.
TGTGCCAGCAGTTCCCCAACAGGGTTAGAGGCTTTCTTT
CASSSPTGLEAFF
>TRBV30|.|TRBJ2-1|16|TRBD2
TGTGCCTGGAGTGTAGAGCGGGACTGGAAAGGTGCTGAGCAGTTCTTC
CAWSVERDWKGAEQFF
>TRBV15|.|TRBJ2-5|14|.
TGTGCCACCAGCAGAGCCAGGGGGGAGGAGACCCAGTACTTC
CATSRARGEETQYF
>TRBV4-1|.|TRBJ2-5|18|TRBD2
TGCGCCAGCAGCCAAGAGCTTCTAAGTGGGGGGGTCCTGGAGACCCAGTACTTC
CASSQELLSGGVLETQYF
>TRBV6-5|.|TRBJ2-1|14|.
TGTGCCAGCACCGGGACTGGTTCCTACAATGAGCAGTTCTTC
CASTGTGSYNEQFF
>TRBV19|.|TRBJ2-7|12|.
TGTGCCAGTATGGGCAGCTCCTACGAGCAGTACTTC
CASMGSSYEQYF
>TRBV29-1|.|TRBJ2-7|13|.
TGCAGCGCAACCAATTCCGGGATACAAGAGCAGTACTTC
CSATNSGIQEQYF
>TRBV7-3|.|TRBJ2-1|15|.
TGTGCCAGCAGCTTATTGGCTGGCCCCTACAATGAGCAGTTCTTC
CASSLLAGPYNEQFF
>TRBV3-1/TRBV3-2|.|TRBJ2-7|14|.
TGTGCCAGCTCCGCCCTAGCAGCCCAATCGGAGCAGTACTTC
CASSALAAQSEQYF
>TRBV29-1|.|TRBJ1-1|13|.
TGCAGCGTTGGCCGTGGGGCAGGGACTGAAGCTTTCTTT
CSVGRGAGTEAFF
>TRBV28|.|TRBJ2-7|14|.
TGTGCCAGCAGTTTGCAAGGGGCCACCTACGAGCAGTACTTC
CASSLQGATYEQYF
>TRBV6-1|.|TRBJ1-1|14|TRBD1
TGTGCCAGCAGTGATAGGACAGGGGGGACTGAAGCTTTCTTT
CASSDRTGGTEAFF
>TRBV28|.|TRBJ1-2|13|TRBD1
TGTGCCAGCAGCCTGGGACAGGGTGCTGGCTACACCTTC
CASSLGQGAGYTF
>TRBV18|.|TRBJ2-1|20|TRBD2
TGTGCCAGCTCACCGAGGACTAGCGGGAGGACCAGGAGCTCCTACAATGAGCAGTTCTTC
CASSPRTSGRTRSSYNEQFF
>TRBV27|.|TRBJ1-5|15|TRBD1
TGTGCCAGCAGTTTATCCGGGACAGGGGACCAGCCCCAGCATTTT
CASSLSGTGDQPQHF
>TRBV7-2|.|TRBJ1-5|13|.
TGTGCCAGCAGCTTAGAAGGGGTTCAGCCCCAGCATTTT
CASSLEGVQPQHF
>TRBV6-6|.|TRBJ2-1|15|.
TGTGCCAGCAGTTATGAGGCTAGCCGCTACAATGAGCAGTTCTTC
CASSYEASRYNEQFF
>TRBV27|.|TRBJ2-1|14|.
TGTGCCGCTGGAGCGCGAAGCTCCTACAATGAGCAGTTCTTC
CAAGARSSYNEQFF
>TRBV28|.|TRBJ1-2|12|.
TGTGCCAGCAGGACAACTAACTATGGCTACACCTTC
CASRTTNYGYTF
>TRBV3-1/TRBV3-2|.|TRBJ2-7|16|TRBD2
TGTGCCAGCAGCCACAGAGGGACTAGCGGCTCCTACGAGCAGTACTTC
CASSHRGTSGSYEQYF
>TRBV7-6|.|TRBJ2-1|15|.
TGTGCCAGCAGCTTGCGGGCCTCACACTACAATGAGCAGTTCTTC
CASSLRASHYNEQFF
>TRBV3-1/TRBV3-2|few|TRBJ1-5|15|.
TGTGCCAGCAGCCAAGCGTCGCAGGGTGATCAGCCCCAGCATTTT
CASSQASQGDQPQHF
>TRBV7-2|.|TRBJ1-3|13|.
TGTGCCAGCAGCTATGGACAGAGCAACACCATATATTTT
CASSYGQSNTIYF
>TRBV7-7|.|TRBJ2-5|14|.
TGTGCTAGCAGCTTAGCCCCTAGCGCAGAGACCCAGTACTTC
CASSLAPSAETQYF
>TRBV5-1|once|TRBJ2-7|16|.
TGCGCCAGCAGCGTGGATGGGCCTAGCGACTCCTACGAGCAGTACTTC
CASSVDGPSDSYEQYF
>TRBV7-2|.|TRBJ1-2|15|TRBD1
TGTGCCAGCAGGGTAACCGGGACAGGGGTCTATGGCTACACCTTC
CASRVTGTGVYGYTF
>TRBV9|.|TRBJ1-2|14|TRBD1
TGTGCCAGCAGCCCCGGGACAGGGGACTATGGCTACACCTTC
CASSPGTGDYGYTF
>TRBV24-1|.|TRBJ2-4|17|TRBD1
TGTGCCACCAGTGATAAGGGGGCTCCCGTAGCCAAAAACATTCAGTACTTC
CATSDKGAPVAKNIQYF
>TRBV19|.|TRBJ2-1|15|.
TGTGCCAGTACCAGGACCGGGAATTCAGACAATGAGCAGTTCTTC
CASTRTGNSDNEQFF
>TRBV6-6|.|TRBJ2-7|14|.
TGTGCCAGCAGTTACCCCGGCAGGGTCTACGAGCAGTACTTC
CASSYPGRVYEQYF